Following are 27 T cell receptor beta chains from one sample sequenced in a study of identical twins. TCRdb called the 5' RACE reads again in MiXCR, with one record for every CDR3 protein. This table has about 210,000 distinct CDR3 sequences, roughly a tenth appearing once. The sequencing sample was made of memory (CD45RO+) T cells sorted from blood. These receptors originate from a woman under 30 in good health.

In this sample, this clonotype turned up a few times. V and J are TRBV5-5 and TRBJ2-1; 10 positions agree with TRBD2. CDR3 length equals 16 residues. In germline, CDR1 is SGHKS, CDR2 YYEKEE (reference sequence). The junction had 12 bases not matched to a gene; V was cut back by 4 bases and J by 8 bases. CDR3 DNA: TGTGCCAGCAGCCCCGGGACTAGCGTTTTTTGGGATGAGCAGTTCTTC. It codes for CASSPGTSVFWDEQFF.

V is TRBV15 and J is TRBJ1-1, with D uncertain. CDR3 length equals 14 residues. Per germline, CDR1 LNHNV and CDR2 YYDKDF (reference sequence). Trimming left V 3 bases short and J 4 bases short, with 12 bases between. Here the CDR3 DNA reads TGTGCCACCAGCAGCCCCGGCGGAATCACTGAAGCTTTCTTT. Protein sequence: CATSSPGGITEAFF.

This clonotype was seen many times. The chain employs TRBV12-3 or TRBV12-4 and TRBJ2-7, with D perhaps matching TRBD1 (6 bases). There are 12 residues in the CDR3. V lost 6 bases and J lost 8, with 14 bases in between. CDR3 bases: TGTGCCAGCAGCCTCTTAGGACAGAAGCAGTACTTC. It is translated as CASSLLGQKQYF.

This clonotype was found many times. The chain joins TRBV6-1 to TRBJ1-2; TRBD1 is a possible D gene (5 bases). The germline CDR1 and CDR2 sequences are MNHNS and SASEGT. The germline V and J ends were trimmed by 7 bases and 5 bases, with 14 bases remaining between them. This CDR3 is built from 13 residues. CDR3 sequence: CASKYGTLYGYTF. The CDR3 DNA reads TGTGCCAGCAAATACGGGACTCTTTATGGCTACACCTTC.

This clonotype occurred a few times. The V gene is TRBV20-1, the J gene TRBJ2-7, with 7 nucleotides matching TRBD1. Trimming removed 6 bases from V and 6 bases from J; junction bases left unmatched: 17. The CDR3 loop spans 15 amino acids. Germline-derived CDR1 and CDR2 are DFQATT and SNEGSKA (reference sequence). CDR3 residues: CSARMVQVTGSEQYF. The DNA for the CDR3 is TGCAGTGCCCGGATGGTCCAAGTGACAGGGAGCGAGCAGTACTTC.

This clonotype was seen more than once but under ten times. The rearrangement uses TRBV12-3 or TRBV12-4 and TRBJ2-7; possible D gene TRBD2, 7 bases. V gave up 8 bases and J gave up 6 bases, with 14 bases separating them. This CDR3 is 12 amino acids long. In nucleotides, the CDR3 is TGTGCCAGCTGGGGGGGCCCTGGCGAGCAGTACTTC. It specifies CASWGGPGEQYF.

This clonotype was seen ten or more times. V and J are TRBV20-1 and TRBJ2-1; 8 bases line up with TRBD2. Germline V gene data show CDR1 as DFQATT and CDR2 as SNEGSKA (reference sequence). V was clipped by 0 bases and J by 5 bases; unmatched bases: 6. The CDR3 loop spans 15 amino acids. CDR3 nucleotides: TGCAGTGCTAGAGAGGGAGCGGGGGTGAACAATGAGCAGTTCTTC. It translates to CSAREGAGVNNEQFF.

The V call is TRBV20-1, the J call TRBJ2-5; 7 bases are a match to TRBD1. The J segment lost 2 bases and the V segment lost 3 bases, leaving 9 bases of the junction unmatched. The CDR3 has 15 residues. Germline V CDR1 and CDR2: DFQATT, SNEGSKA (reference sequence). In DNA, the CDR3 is TGCAGTGCTAGGAGGTCGGGACAGTCTCAAGAGACCCAGTACTTC. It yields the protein CSARRSGQSQETQYF.

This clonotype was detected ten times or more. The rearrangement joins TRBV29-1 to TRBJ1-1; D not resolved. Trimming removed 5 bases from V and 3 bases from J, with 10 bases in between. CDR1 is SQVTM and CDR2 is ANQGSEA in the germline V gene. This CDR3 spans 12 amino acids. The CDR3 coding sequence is TGCAGCGTTTCTAGCGGGCACACTGAAGCTTTCTTT. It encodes CSVSSGHTEAFF. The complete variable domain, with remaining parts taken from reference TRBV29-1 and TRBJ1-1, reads SAVISQKPSRDICQRGTSLTIQCQVDSQVTMMFWYRQQPGQSLTLIATANQGSEATYESGFVIDKFPISRPNLTFSTLTVSNMSPEDSSIYLCSVSSGHTEAFFGQGTRLTVV.

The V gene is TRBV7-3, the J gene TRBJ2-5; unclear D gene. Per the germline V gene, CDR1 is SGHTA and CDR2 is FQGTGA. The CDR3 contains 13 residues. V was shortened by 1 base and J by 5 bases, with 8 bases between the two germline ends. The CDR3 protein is CASSLILGETQYF. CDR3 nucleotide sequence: TGTGCCAGCAGCTTAATTTTAGGCGAGACCCAGTACTTC.

DNA for the CDR3: TGTGCCAGCCGGCTAGCGGGGTACGCAGATACGCAGTATTTT. This codes for CASRLAGYADTQYF. The gene calls are TRBV2 and TRBJ2-3, with 9 bases fitting TRBD2. The CDR3 has 14 residues. Unmatched junction bases numbered 7, after V lost 8 bases and J lost 4 bases. CDR1 is SNHLY, CDR2 FYNNEI, per germline.

The DNA of the CDR3 is TGTGCCAGCAGCTTTCCGGGAAACAAAGGAGATACGCAGTATTTT. Translating gives CASSFPGNKGDTQYF. The V call is TRBV5-8, the J call TRBJ2-3, with a possible D match to TRBD2 (5 bases). Trimming pared 2 bases from V and 5 bases from J, leaving 15 bases between. Germline CDR1 reads SGHTS; CDR2 reads YDEGEE. The CDR3 has 15 amino acids.

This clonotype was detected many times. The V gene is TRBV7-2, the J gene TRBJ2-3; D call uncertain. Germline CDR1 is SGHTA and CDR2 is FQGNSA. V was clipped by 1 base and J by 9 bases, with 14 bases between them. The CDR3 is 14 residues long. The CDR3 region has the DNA TGTGCCAGCAGCTTAGAGAGTGGGCGGCCAACGCAGTATTTT. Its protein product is CASSLESGRPTQYF.

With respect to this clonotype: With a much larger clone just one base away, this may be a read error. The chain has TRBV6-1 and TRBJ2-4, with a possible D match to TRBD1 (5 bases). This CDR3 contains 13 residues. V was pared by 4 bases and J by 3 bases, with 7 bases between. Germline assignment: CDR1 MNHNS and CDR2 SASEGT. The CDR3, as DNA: TGTGCCAGCAGTGTGACAGACAAAAACATTCAGTACTTC. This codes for CASSVTDKNIQYF.

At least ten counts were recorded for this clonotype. This CDR3 reads CASSKDEQFNEKLFF. CDR3 coding DNA: TGTGCCAGCAGTAAAGATGAGCAGTTCAATGAAAAACTGTTTTTT. This rearrangement joins TRBV21-1 to TRBJ1-4. TRBV21-1 is reported as a pseudogene. This CDR3 contains 15 residues.

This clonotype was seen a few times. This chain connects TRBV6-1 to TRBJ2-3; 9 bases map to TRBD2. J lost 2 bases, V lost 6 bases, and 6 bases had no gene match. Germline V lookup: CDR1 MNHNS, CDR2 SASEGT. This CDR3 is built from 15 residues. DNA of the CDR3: TGTGCCAGCAGGCCAGCGGGGGGCTACACAGATACGCAGTATTTT. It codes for CASRPAGGYTDTQYF.

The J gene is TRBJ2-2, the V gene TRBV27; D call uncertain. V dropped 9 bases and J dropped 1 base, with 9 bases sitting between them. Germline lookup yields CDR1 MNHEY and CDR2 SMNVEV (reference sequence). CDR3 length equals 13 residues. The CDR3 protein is CASTTVNTGELFF. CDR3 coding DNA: TGTGCCAGTACTACAGTGAACACCGGGGAGCTGTTTTTT.

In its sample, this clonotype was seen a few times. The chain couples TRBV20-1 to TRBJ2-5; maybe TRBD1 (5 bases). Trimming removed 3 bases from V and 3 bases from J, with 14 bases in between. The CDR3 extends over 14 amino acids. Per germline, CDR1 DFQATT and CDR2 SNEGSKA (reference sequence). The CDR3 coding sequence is TGCAGTGCTAGCCGGAACGTAGGGGAAGAGACCCAGTACTTC. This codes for CSASRNVGEETQYF.

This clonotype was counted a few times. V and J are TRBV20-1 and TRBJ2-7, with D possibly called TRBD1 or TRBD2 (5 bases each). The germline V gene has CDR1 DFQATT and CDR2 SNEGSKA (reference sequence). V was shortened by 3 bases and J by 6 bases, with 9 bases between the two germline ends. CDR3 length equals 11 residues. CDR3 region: CSASPGTEQYF. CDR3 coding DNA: TGCAGTGCTAGCCCCGGGACCGAGCAGTACTTC.

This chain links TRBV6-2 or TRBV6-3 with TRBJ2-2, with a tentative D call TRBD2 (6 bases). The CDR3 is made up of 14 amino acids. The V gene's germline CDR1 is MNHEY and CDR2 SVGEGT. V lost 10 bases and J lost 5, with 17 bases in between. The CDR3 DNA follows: TGTGCCACGGTCCGGGACTCACTAACCGGGGAGCTGTTTTTT. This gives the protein CATVRDSLTGELFF.

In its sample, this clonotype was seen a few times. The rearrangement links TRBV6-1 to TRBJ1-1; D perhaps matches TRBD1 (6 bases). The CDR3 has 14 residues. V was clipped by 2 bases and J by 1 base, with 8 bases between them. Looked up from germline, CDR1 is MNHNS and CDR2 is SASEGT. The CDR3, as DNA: TGTGCCAGCAGTGAACGGGGGCGGAACACTGAAGCTTTCTTT. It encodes CASSERGRNTEAFF.

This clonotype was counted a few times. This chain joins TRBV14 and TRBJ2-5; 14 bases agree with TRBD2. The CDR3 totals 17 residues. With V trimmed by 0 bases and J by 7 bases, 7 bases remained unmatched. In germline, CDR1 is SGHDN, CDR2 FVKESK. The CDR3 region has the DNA TGTGCCAGCAGCCAAGATCCGACTAGCGGGGGGGCTTGGACCCAGTACTTC. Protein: CASSQDPTSGGAWTQYF.

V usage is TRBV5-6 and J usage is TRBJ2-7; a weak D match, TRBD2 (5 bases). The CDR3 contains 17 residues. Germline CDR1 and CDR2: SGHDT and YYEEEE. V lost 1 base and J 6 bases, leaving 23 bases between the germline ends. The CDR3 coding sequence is TGTGCCAGCAGCTTGTCTCTCGGGAACAACAACCCACTCGAGCAGTACTTC. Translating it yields CASSLSLGNNNPLEQYF.

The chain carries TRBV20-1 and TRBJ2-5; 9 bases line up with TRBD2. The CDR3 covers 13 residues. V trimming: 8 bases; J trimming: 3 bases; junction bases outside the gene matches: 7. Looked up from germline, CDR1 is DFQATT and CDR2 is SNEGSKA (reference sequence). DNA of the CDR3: TGCAGTTTAAGGCTAGCGGGGAAAGAGACCCAGTACTTC. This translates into CSLRLAGKETQYF.

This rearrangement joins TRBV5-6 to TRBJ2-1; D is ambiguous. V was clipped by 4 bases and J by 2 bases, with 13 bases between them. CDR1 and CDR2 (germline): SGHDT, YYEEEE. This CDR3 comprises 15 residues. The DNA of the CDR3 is TGTGCCAGCAGCCCAGTTGTCTCCCCCTACAATGAGCAGTTCTTC. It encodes CASSPVVSPYNEQFF.

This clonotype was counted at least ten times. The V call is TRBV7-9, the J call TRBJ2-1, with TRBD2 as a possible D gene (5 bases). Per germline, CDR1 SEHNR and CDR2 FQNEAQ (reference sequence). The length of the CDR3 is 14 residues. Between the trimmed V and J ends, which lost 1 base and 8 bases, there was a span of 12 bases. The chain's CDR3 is CASSLEDVSDEQFF. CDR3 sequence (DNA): TGTGCCAGCAGCTTAGAAGACGTTAGCGATGAGCAGTTCTTC.

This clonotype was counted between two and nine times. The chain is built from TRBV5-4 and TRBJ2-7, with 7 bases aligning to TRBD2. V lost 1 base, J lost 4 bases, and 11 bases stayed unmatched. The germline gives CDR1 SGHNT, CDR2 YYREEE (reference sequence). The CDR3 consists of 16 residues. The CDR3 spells CASSLPEGLGAYEQYF. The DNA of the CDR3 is TGTGCCAGCAGCTTGCCCGAAGGACTAGGGGCATACGAGCAGTACTTC.